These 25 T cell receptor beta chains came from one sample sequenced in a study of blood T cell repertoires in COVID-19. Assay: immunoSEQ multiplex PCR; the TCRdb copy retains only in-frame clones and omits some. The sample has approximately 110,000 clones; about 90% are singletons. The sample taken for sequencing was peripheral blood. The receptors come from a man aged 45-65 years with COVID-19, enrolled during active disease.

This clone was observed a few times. The CDR3 protein is CASSPHRASYNSPLHF. Written as DNA, the CDR3 is TGTGCCAGCAGCCCCCACAGGGCGTCCTATAATTCACCCCTCCACTTT. The rearrangement links TRBV3-1 (or the pseudogene TRBV3-2) to TRBJ1-6, with D possibly TRBD1 on 6 matching bases. The CDR3 consists of 16 residues. The V gene's germline CDR1 is LGHDT and CDR2 YNNKEL (reference sequence). The V and J ends lost 4 bases and 1 base respectively, with 11 bases between them.

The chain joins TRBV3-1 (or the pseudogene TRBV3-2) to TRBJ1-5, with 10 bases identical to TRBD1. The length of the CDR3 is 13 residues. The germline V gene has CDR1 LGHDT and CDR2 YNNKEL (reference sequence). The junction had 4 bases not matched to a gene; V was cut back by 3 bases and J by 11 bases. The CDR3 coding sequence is TGTGCCAGCAGCCAGGGACAGGGGAGGTCCCAGCATTTT. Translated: CASSQGQGRSQHF.

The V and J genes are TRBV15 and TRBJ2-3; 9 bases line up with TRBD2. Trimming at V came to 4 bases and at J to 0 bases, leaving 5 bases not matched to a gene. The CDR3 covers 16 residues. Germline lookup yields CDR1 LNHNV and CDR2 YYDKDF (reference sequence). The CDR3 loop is CATSTSGRPSTDTQYF. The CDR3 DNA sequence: TGTGCCACCAGCACGAGCGGGAGGCCTAGCACAGATACGCAGTATTTT.

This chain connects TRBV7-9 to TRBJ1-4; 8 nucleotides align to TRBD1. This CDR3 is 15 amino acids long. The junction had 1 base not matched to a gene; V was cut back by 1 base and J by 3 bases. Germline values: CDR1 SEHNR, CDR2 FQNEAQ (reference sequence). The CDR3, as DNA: TGTGCCAGCAGCTTAGGGACAGGGTCTAATGAAAAACTGTTTTTT. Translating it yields CASSLGTGSNEKLFF.

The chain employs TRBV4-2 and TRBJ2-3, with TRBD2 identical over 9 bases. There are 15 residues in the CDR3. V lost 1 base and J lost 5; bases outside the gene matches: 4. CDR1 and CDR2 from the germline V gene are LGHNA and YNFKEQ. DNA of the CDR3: TGTGCCAGCAGCCAAGTAGCGGGAGAGGGAGATACGCAGTATTTT. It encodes CASSQVAGEGDTQYF.

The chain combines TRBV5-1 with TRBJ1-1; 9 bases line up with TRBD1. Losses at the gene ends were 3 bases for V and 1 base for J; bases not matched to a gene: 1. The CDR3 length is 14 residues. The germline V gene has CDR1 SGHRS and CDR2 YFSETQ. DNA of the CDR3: TGCGCCAGCAGCTCACAGGGGGCGAACACTGAAGCTTTCTTT. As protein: CASSSQGANTEAFF.

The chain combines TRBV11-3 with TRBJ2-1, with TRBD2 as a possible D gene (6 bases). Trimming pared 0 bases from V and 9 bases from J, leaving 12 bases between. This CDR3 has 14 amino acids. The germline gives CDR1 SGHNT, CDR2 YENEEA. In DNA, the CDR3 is TGTGCCAGCAGCTTAGACCCAGGGAGGAGTGAGCAGTTCTTC. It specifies CASSLDPGRSEQFF.

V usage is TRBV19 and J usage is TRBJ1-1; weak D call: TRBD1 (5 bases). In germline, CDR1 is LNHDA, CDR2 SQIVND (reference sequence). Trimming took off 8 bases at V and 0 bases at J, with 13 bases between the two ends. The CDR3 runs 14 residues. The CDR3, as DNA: TGTGCCAGTCGGCCATCGACAGTGAACACTGAAGCTTTCTTT. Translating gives CASRPSTVNTEAFF.

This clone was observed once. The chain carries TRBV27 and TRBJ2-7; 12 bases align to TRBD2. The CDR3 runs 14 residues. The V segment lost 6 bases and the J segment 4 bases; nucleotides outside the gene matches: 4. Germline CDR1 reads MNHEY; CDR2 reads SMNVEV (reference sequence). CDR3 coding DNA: TGTGCCAGCAGGACTAGCGGGAGCGGGTACGAGCAGTACTTC. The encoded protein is CASRTSGSGYEQYF.

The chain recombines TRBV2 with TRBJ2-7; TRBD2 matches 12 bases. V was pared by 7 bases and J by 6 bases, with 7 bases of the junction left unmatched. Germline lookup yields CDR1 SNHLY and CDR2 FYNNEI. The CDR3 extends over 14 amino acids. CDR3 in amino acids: CASIMETSGGEQYF. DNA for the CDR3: TGTGCCAGCATTATGGAGACTAGCGGGGGCGAGCAGTACTTC.

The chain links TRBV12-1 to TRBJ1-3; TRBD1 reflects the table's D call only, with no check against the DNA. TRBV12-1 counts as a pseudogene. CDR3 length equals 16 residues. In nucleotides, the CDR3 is TGTGCCAGCAGACGACCAGGGCCCCTCTCTGGAAACACCATATATTTT. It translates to CASRRPGPLSGNTIYF.

CDR3 bases: TGCGCCAGCAGTCCCATACTAGCGGGAGGGCCGAGGGAGCAGTACGTC. This translates into CASSPILAGGPREQYV. J is TRBJ2-7 and V is TRBV23-1; TRBD2 matches 13 bases. TRBV23-1 is known as an ORF, though its function is uncertain. CDR3 length equals 16 residues. V lost 4 bases to trimming and J lost 7 bases; unmatched junction nucleotides: 10.

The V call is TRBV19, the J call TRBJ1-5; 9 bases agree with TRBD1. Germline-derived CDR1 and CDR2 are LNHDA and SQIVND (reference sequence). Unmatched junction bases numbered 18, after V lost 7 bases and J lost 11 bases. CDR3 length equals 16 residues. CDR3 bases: TGTGCCAGTAACCCGGGGTACGGACAGGGGTTTTCGACCCAGCATTTT. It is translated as CASNPGYGQGFSTQHF.

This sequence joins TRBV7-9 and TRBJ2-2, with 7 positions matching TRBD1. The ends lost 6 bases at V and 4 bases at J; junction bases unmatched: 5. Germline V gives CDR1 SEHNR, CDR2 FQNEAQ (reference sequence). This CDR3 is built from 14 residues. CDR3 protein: CASRLTGSTGELFF. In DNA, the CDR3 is TGTGCCAGCAGGTTGACAGGGAGCACCGGGGAGCTGTTTTTT.

The CDR3 protein is CASSVQGSGANVLTF. The CDR3 region has the DNA TGTGCCAGCAGCGTACAGGGATCTGGGGCCAACGTCCTGACTTTC. The rearrangement links TRBV9 to TRBJ2-6; TRBD1 is a possible D gene (5 bases). CDR3 length: 15 residues. Germline V gives CDR1 SGDLS, CDR2 YYNGEE. Trimming took 1 base from V and 1 from J, leaving 6 bases between them.

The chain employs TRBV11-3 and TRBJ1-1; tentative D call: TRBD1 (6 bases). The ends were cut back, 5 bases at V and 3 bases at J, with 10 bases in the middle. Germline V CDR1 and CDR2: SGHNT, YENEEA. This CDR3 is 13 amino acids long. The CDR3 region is CASSLYRDTEAFF. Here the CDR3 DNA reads TGTGCCAGCAGCCTATACAGGGACACTGAAGCTTTCTTT.

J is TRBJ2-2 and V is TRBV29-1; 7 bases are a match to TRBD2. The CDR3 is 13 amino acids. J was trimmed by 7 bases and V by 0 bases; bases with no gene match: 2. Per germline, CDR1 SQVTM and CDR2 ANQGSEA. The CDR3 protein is CSVEETSNGELFF. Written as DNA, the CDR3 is TGCAGCGTTGAAGAGACTAGCAACGGGGAGCTGTTTTTT.

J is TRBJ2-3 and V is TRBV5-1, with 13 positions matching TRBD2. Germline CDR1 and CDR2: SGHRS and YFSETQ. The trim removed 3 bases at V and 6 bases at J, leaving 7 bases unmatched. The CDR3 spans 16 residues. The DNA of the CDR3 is TGCGCCAGCAGCTCCGGACTAGCGGGAGTGCGGGATACGCAGTATTTT. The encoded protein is CASSSGLAGVRDTQYF.

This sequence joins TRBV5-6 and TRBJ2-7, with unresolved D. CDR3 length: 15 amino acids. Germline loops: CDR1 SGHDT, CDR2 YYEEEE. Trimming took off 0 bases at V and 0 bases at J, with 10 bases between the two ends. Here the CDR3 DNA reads TGTGCCAGCAGCTTGGTTTCTCACAACTCCTACGAGCAGTACGTC. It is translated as CASSLVSHNSYEQYV.

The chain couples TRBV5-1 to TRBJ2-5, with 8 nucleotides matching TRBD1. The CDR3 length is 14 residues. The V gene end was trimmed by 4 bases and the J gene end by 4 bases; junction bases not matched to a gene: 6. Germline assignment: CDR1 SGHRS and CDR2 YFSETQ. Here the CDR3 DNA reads TGCGCCAGCAGCCCTCAGGGGGCAAGAGAGACCCAGTACTTC. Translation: CASSPQGARETQYF.

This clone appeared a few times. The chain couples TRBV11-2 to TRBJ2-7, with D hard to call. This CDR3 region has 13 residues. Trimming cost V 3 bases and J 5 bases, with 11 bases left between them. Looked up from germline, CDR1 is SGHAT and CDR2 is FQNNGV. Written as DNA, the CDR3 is TGTGCCAGCAGCTTTACAGTATGGAACGAGCAGTACGTC. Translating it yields CASSFTVWNEQYV.

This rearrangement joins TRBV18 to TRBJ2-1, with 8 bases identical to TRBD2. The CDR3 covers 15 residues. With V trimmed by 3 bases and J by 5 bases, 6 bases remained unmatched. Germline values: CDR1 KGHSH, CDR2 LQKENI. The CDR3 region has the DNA TGTGCCAGCTCACCGGGACTAGGAAGGCACAATGAGCAGTTCTTC. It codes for CASSPGLGRHNEQFF.

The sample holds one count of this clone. CDR3 sequence reads: CASSSTGADTQYF. The CDR3 bases are TGTGCCAGCAGCTCGACAGGGGCAGATACGCAGTATTTT. The J gene is TRBJ2-3, the V gene TRBV5-6; 8 nucleotides match TRBD1. CDR3 size: 13 residues. Germline assignment: CDR1 SGHDT and CDR2 YYEEEE. With V trimmed by 3 bases and J by 4 bases, 1 base remained unmatched.

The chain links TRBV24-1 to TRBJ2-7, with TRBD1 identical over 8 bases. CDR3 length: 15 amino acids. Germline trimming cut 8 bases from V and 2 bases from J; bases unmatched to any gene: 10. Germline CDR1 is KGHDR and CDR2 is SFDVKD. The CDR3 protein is CATTRPLTGAYEQYV. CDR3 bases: TGTGCCACCACCCGTCCCCTGACAGGGGCCTACGAGCAGTACGTC.

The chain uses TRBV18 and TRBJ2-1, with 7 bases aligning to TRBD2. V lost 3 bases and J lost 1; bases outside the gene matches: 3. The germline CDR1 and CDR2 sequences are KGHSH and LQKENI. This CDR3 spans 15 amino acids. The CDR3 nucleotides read TGTGCCAGCTCACCCGGTAGCGGGTCCTACAATGAGCAGTTCTTC. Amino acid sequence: CASSPGSGSYNEQFF.